The clone carrying this T cell receptor beta chain has a single count. Its antigen is not known. This sample stems from a study of graft-versus-host responses after intestinal transplantation. Background on the study: Those transplanted obtained multivisceral, liver-intestinal, or isolated intestinal grafts. Overall study results and limits: An association linked early post-transplant HvG declines with peak circulating GvH clone levels. GvH clones occurred in recipient marrow; some first appeared in ileum or blood.

The repertoire was sequenced with immunoSEQ multiplex PCR; TCRdb's copy has only in-frame clones and lacks some. The data contain some 90,000 clones, approximately 92% of them seen just once; the ten biggest clones take up less than 0.5%. This TCR came from a human donor who received an intestinal transplant. Sequenced material: unstimulated CD8+ T cells sorted from spleen or lymph node cells, taken before intestinal transplant.

Here the CDR3 reads CASSLEERPPDTQYF. CDR3 DNA: TGTGCCAGCAGCTTAGAGGAGCGGCCCCCGGATACGCAGTATTTT. This rearrangement joins TRBV13 to TRBJ2-3; D possibly corresponds to TRBD2 (5 bases). The germline gives CDR1 PRHDT, CDR2 FYEKMQ (reference sequence). The CDR3 is 15 residues long. V lost 1 base to trimming and J lost 6 bases, with 14 bases between them.